Below, 31 T cell receptor beta chains from the same sample are listed, as sequenced in a study of T cell clonality in common variable immunodeficiency. Assay used: immunoSEQ multiplex PCR; TCRdb lists only in-frame clones, some missing. Observed in the sample are approximately 81,000 clones, none of them singletons. Source material: peripheral blood mononuclear cells. The receptors were gathered from a person between 18 and 75 years old in good health.

This clone was seen ten or more times. Read sequence stops 3 residues before the CDR3 end, and the germline J gene provides the missing end. The V and J genes are TRBV19 and TRBJ2-3; D possibly corresponds to TRBD1 (5 bases). This CDR3 has 14 amino acids. Trimming pared 3 bases from V and 7 bases from J, leaving 14 bases between. CDR1 and CDR2 from the germline V gene are LNHDA and SQIVND (reference sequence). CDR3 DNA, as far as it was read: TGTGCCAGTAGTATGGGGCCCCGTGGGTATACG. Translating it yields CASSMGPRGYT. The complete CDR3 protein is CASSMGPRGYTQYF.

This clone was picked up many times. Read coverage stops 3 residues before the CDR3 terminus; the germline J gene supplies the remainder. This chain links TRBV19 with TRBJ1-2; 11 positions agree with TRBD1. The length of the CDR3 is 17 residues. Germline CDR1 and CDR2: LNHDA and SQIVND (reference sequence). J gave up 4 bases and V 3 bases, and 10 bases lay outside the gene matches. The DNA read from the CDR3 is TGTGCCAGTAGTATGGACAGGGGGCGACAGGCTACCTATGGC. This gives the protein CASSMDRGRQATYG. In full, the CDR3 reads CASSMDRGRQATYGYTF.

This clone was detected ten times or more. The read ends 3 residues early relative to the CDR3; the germline J gene fills the gap. The rearrangement links TRBV19 to TRBJ2-4, with D maybe TRBD1 (7 bases). The V end was cut by 6 bases, the J end by 0 bases, with 21 bases between. The CDR3 covers 18 residues. The germline CDR1 and CDR2 sequences are LNHDA and SQIVND (reference sequence). The part of the CDR3 DNA that was read is TGTGCCAGTAGACCCGGAGGGACAGCTATTTTAGCCAAAAACATT. Its protein is CASRPGGTAILAKNI. In full, the CDR3 is CASRPGGTAILAKNIQYF.

In its sample, this clone was seen many times. The read ends 3 residues shy of where the CDR3 ends; the end is completed using the germline J gene. The rearrangement joins TRBV10-1 to TRBJ1-5; maybe TRBD1 (5 bases). Germline CDR1 reads WNHNN; CDR2 reads SYGVQD (reference sequence). V was clipped by 0 bases and J by 3 bases, with 12 bases between them. The CDR3 spans 16 residues. This CDR3 is CASSESGQGHNQPQHF. The CDR3 DNA, read in part, is TGCGCCAGCAGTGAGTCCGGCCAGGGCCACAATCAGCCC.

This clone was seen repeatedly, ten times or more. The read comes to an end 3 residues before the CDR3 does, leaving the germline J gene to fill in the end. The chain combines TRBV11-2 with TRBJ2-2; maybe TRBD1 (7 bases). CDR1 and CDR2 (germline): SGHAT, FQNNGV. The length of the CDR3 is 14 residues. Trimming stripped 5 bases from V and 7 bases from J, with 14 bases between. CDR3 bases read: TGTGCCAGCAGCCGTGACAGGGAGGTCGGGGAG. The encoded protein is CASSRDREVGE. The complete CDR3 reads CASSRDREVGELFF.

This clone came up many times. The DNA read from the CDR3 is TGCAGCGCACGGCGCGCCGAGGGAGAGACC. Amino acids: CSARRAEGET. The full CDR3 reads CSARRAEGETQYF. The chain employs TRBV29-1 and TRBJ2-5; D is perhaps TRBD2 (5 bases). The read comes to an end 3 residues before the CDR3 does, leaving the germline J gene to fill in the end. Trimming pared 7 bases from V and 4 bases from J, leaving 16 bases between. Per germline, CDR1 SQVTM and CDR2 ANQGSEA. The CDR3 contains 13 residues.

The sample holds many counts of this clone. The read ends 3 residues before the CDR3 terminus; that terminus is restored from the germline J gene. The V and J genes are TRBV12-3 or TRBV12-4 and TRBJ1-5; 9 nucleotides agree with TRBD1. The CDR3 is 18 residues long. The junction had 12 bases not matched to a gene; V was cut back by 5 bases and J by 1 base. CDR3 DNA (partial): TGTGCCAGCAGTCCAGCCGGGACAGGGTGGGGGAGCAATCAGCCC. Protein sequence: CASSPAGTGWGSNQP. The whole CDR3 sequence is CASSPAGTGWGSNQPQHF.

This clone was observed at least ten times. Read coverage stops 3 residues before the CDR3 terminus; the germline J gene supplies the remainder. The chain carries TRBV30 and TRBJ2-3; 9 bases align to TRBD2. Trimming cost V 3 bases and J 5 bases; bases outside gene matches: 3. CDR1 and CDR2 (germline): GTSNPN, SVGIG (reference sequence). The CDR3 totals 13 residues. CDR3 DNA (partial): TGTGCCTGGAGGCTACTAGCGGGAGATACG. It translates to CAWRLLAGDT. The whole CDR3 protein reads CAWRLLAGDTQYF.

This clone came up many times. Read coverage stops 3 residues before the CDR3 terminus; the germline J gene supplies the remainder. J is TRBJ2-5 and V is TRBV7-6, with 7 nucleotides matching TRBD1. The trim removed 2 bases at V and 5 bases at J, leaving 8 bases unmatched. The germline gives CDR1 SGHVS, CDR2 FNYEAQ. The CDR3 contains 15 residues. Incomplete CDR3 DNA: TGTGCCAGCAGCTTATATGAGGGGGCCGGGGAGACC. Its protein product is CASSLYEGAGET. The entire CDR3 protein is CASSLYEGAGETQYF.

Ten or more counts support this clone. The sequence runs out 3 residues before the end of the CDR3; the remainder is reconstructed from the germline J gene. This sequence joins TRBV12-3 or TRBV12-4 and TRBJ2-3; 9 bases are a match to TRBD2. Trimming cost V 2 bases and J 5 bases; bases outside gene matches: 11. The CDR3 loop spans 17 amino acids. This CDR3 is CASSLRLAGGSIDTQYF. Partial CDR3 DNA: TGTGCCAGCAGTTTACGCCTTGCGGGAGGGTCGATAGATACG.

In its sample, this clone was seen many times. The CDR3 is cut off 3 residues early in the read; its end comes from the germline J gene. The chain combines TRBV10-1 with TRBJ2-3; 9 bases map to TRBD2. V was pared by 2 bases and J by 7 bases, with 10 bases of the junction left unmatched. The CDR3 covers 16 residues. Germline V gene data show CDR1 as WNHNN and CDR2 as SYGVQD (reference sequence). CDR3 bases read: TGCGCCAGCAGTGAGATAGTAGCGGGAGAGTTAAATACG. Its protein product is CASSEIVAGELNT. The CDR3 as a whole reads CASSEIVAGELNTQYF.

This clone was seen repeatedly, ten times or more. The read ends 3 residues before the CDR3 terminus; that terminus is restored from the germline J gene. V usage is TRBV30 and J usage is TRBJ1-2; tentative D call: TRBD1 (5 bases). Per germline, CDR1 GTSNPN and CDR2 SVGIG (reference sequence). V gave up 3 bases and J gave up 0 bases, with 11 bases separating them. The CDR3 consists of 14 residues. CDR3 region: CAWRWGGPNYGYTF. Partial CDR3 DNA: TGTGCCTGGAGGTGGGGGGGTCCTAACTATGGC.

This clone was counted many times. The CDR3 end lies 3 residues beyond the end of the read and is filled in from the germline J gene. The J gene is TRBJ2-3, the V gene TRBV20-1; D perhaps matches TRBD2 (6 bases). Trimming removed 5 bases at V and 5 bases at J, with 17 bases between. Germline-derived CDR1 and CDR2 are DFQATT and SNEGSKA (reference sequence). The length of the CDR3 is 14 residues. The CDR3 DNA, read in part, is TGCAGTGCTCCGGGACTGGGGGTCGGAGATACG. Protein product: CSAPGLGVGDT. The whole CDR3 reads CSAPGLGVGDTQYF.

This clone has a count of ten or more. The read falls 3 residues short of the CDR3 end, and the missing part is taken from the germline J gene. The gene calls are TRBV20-1 and TRBJ2-7, with a tentative D call TRBD1 (5 bases). Germline CDR1 is DFQATT and CDR2 is SNEGSKA (reference sequence). V lost 6 bases, J lost 5 bases, and 17 bases lay in between. This CDR3 has 13 residues. Incomplete CDR3 DNA: TGCAGTGCCCCGAGGCAGGGTGGGAACGAG. It yields the protein CSAPRQGGNE. The whole CDR3 reads CSAPRQGGNEQYF.

This clone has ten or more counts. The chain's CDR3 is CASSSSTDPTYEQYF. The CDR3 DNA, read in part, is TGTGCCAGCAGTTCCTCGACAGACCCAACCTACGAG. The chain employs TRBV6-2 or TRBV6-3 and TRBJ2-7, with a possible D match to TRBD1 (5 bases). The DNA ends 3 residues before the CDR3 does, and the rest of the CDR3 is filled in from the germline J gene. Germline-derived CDR1 and CDR2 are MNHEY and SVGEGT. The CDR3 covers 15 residues. Trimming left V 4 bases short and J 2 bases short, with 15 bases between.

This clone was seen ten or more times. The read halts 3 residues ahead of the CDR3 end, with the missing end drawn from the germline J gene. J is TRBJ2-3 and V is TRBV20-1; D is perhaps TRBD2 (7 bases). This CDR3 has 16 amino acids. Trimming took off 2 bases at V and 3 bases at J, with 18 bases between the two ends. Germline CDR1 is DFQATT and CDR2 is SNEGSKA (reference sequence). The covered CDR3 bases are TGCAGTGCTAGAATCGGGGGGCTAGCGTGGACAGATACG. Its translation is CSARIGGLAWTDT. The full CDR3 sequence reads CSARIGGLAWTDTQYF.

This clone was recorded at least ten times. The CDR3 end falls 3 residues outside the read, so it is completed with the germline J gene. This chain connects TRBV7-6 to TRBJ2-5; 11 nucleotides agree with TRBD1. This CDR3 has 15 amino acids. Trimming removed 5 bases from V and 1 base from J; junction bases left unmatched: 3. CDR1 and CDR2 from the germline V gene are SGHVS and FNYEAQ. CDR3 region: CASSKDRGRQETQYF. CDR3 DNA, as far as it was read: TGTGCCAGCAGCAAGGACAGGGGGCGCCAAGAGACC. Full variable domain (outside the CDR3, taken from reference TRBV7-6 and TRBJ2-5): GAGVSQSPRYKVTKRGQDVALRCDPISGHVSLYWYRQALGQGPEFLTYFNYEAQQDKSGLPNDRFSAERPEGSISTLTIQRTEQRDSAMYRCASSKDRGRQETQYFGPGTRLLVL.

This clone showed up many times. The sequence runs out 3 residues before the end of the CDR3; the remainder is reconstructed from the germline J gene. The rearrangement joins TRBV11-2 to TRBJ2-7, with TRBD1 identical over 7 bases. Germline lookup yields CDR1 SGHAT and CDR2 FQNNGV. V shed 1 base, J shed 2 bases, and the junction held 2 bases outside the gene matches. The CDR3 runs 14 residues. The CDR3 DNA, read in part, is TGTGCCAGCAGCTTAGGGGACAGCGCCTACGAG. Translation: CASSLGDSAYE. The full CDR3 protein is CASSLGDSAYEQYF.

This clone showed up many times. The read falls 3 residues short of the CDR3 end, and the missing part is taken from the germline J gene. The genes are TRBV7-2 and TRBJ1-1; tentatively, D is TRBD1 (6 bases). Germline loops: CDR1 SGHTA, CDR2 FQGNSA. The CDR3 spans 14 residues. The covered CDR3 bases are TGTGCCAGCAGCTTAGAGGGGGTCTACTGGCAA. Its protein product is CASSLEGVYWQ. The full CDR3 is CASSLEGVYWQAFF.

This clone was seen many times. The read is 3 residues too short to cover the CDR3 end, so that end is filled in from the germline J gene. The genes are TRBV19 and TRBJ1-5, with TRBD1 as a possible D gene (6 bases). CDR1 LNHDA and CDR2 SQIVND come from the germline V gene (reference sequence). V lost 5 bases and J lost 1, with 6 bases in between. There are 13 residues in the CDR3. The CDR3 DNA, read in part, is TGTGCCAGTAGTGGACAGAGCAATCAGCCC. Translated: CASSGQSNQP. The whole CDR3 protein is CASSGQSNQPQHF. The full variable domain, in which reference TRBV19 and TRBJ1-5 provide the parts outside the CDR3, is DGGITQSPKYLFRKEGQNVTLSCEQNLNHDAMYWYRQDPGQGLRLIYYSQIVNDFQKGDIAEGYSVSREKKESFPLTVTSAQKNPTAFYLCASSGQSNQPQHFGDGTRLSIL.

This clone was recorded a few times. Coverage ceases 3 residues before the CDR3 finishes, and the germline J gene fills in the end. This chain joins TRBV29-1 and TRBJ2-1, with 13 bases fitting TRBD2. CDR3 length equals 16 residues. The ends lost 8 bases at V and 2 bases at J; junction bases unmatched: 9. The germline CDR1 and CDR2 sequences are SQVTM and ANQGSEA. CDR3 DNA (partial): TGCAGCACGTGGACTAGCGGGAGTTGGACCTACAATGAG. Residues: CSTWTSGSWTYNE. The whole CDR3 reads CSTWTSGSWTYNEQFF.

Many counts were recorded for this clone. Read data end 3 residues before the CDR3 end; the end is taken from the germline J gene. The chain employs TRBV2 and TRBJ1-5; a weak D match, TRBD1 (5 bases). Germline V gives CDR1 SNHLY, CDR2 FYNNEI. Trimming took off 4 bases at V and 4 bases at J, with 8 bases between the two ends. The CDR3 spans 13 residues. The DNA read from the CDR3 is TGTGCCAGCAGTGTGGGGACTAATCAGCCC. The encoded protein is CASSVGTNQP. The entire CDR3 is CASSVGTNQPQHF.

This clone was detected a few times. The CDR3 end lies 3 residues beyond the end of the read and is filled in from the germline J gene. This sequence joins TRBV2 and TRBJ2-3; TRBD2 is a possible D gene (5 bases). The germline gives CDR1 SNHLY, CDR2 FYNNEI. The CDR3 loop spans 14 amino acids. The DNA read from the CDR3 is TGTGCCAGCAGTGCGCGCCAGCGGCAGGCCACG. Amino acid sequence: CASSARQRQAT. From start to end, the CDR3 is CASSARQRQATQYF. The entire variable domain, with the rest obtained from reference TRBV2 and TRBJ2-3, is as follows: EPEVTQTPSHQVTQMGQEVILRCVPISNHLYFYWYRQILGQKVEFLVSFYNNEISEKSEIFDDQFSVERPDGSNFTLKIRSTKLEDSAMYFCASSARQRQATQYFGPGTRLTVL.

This clone appeared many times. The sequenced fragment ends 3 residues before the CDR3 boundary, so the rest is inferred from the germline J gene. V usage is TRBV4-1 and J usage is TRBJ2-7; D might be TRBD1 (5 bases). Germline V gives CDR1 MGHRA, CDR2 YSYEKL. The V end lost 1 base, the J end lost 3 bases, and 13 bases lay between the germline ends. This CDR3 has 15 residues. CDR3 bases read: TGCGCCAGCAGCCAAGGGCCGACAGAGATCTACGAG. It encodes CASSQGPTEIYE. The complete CDR3 reads CASSQGPTEIYEQYF.

This clone was recorded a few times. The junction differs from germline at one of its ends, possibly a read error. The read terminates 3 residues ahead of where the CDR3 ends, so the germline J gene completes it. This chain joins TRBV7-7 and TRBJ1-3; the D gene is possibly TRBD1 (6 bases). The CDR3 runs to 15 residues. Germline V gene sequence: CDR1 SSHAT, CDR2 FNYEAQ (reference sequence). Incomplete CDR3 DNA: TGTGCTAGCAGCTTAGACTCAGGGGCTGGAAACACC. This sequence encodes CASSLDSGAGNT. The complete CDR3 reads CASSLDSGAGNTIYF.

In this sample, this clone turned up many times. Read coverage stops 3 residues before the CDR3 terminus; the germline J gene supplies the remainder. The genes are TRBV19 and TRBJ2-7, with D possibly matching TRBD2 (6 bases). Trimming removed 10 bases from V and 2 bases from J, with 18 bases in between. Germline assignment: CDR1 LNHDA and CDR2 SQIVND (reference sequence). The CDR3 has 14 residues. CDR3 protein: CATSMVAGTYEQYF. The sequenced CDR3 bases are TGTGCCACCTCCATGGTCGCGGGAACCTACGAG.

This clone has at least ten counts. The read terminates 3 residues before the CDR3 end, so the remaining end is supplied by the germline J gene. The chain joins TRBV20-1 to TRBJ2-2; 9 bases match TRBD2. Germline trimming cut 0 bases from V and 1 base from J; bases unmatched to any gene: 3. The CDR3 runs 16 residues. Germline lookup yields CDR1 DFQATT and CDR2 SNEGSKA (reference sequence). CDR3 residues: CSARDILAGNTGELFF. CDR3 DNA, as far as it was read: TGCAGTGCTAGAGATATACTAGCGGGGAACACCGGGGAG.

This clone appeared many times. The read terminates 3 residues before the CDR3 end, so the remaining end is supplied by the germline J gene. The V and J genes are TRBV7-8 and TRBJ2-1; 8 nucleotides match TRBD2. There are 14 residues in the CDR3. V dropped 5 bases and J dropped 6; count of bases not matched to a gene: 6. Looked up from germline, CDR1 is SGHVS and CDR2 is FQNEAQ. The sequenced CDR3 bases are TGTGCCAGCAGCACCGGGACTAGACCCAATGAG. Translation gives CASSTGTRPNE. From start to end, the CDR3 is CASSTGTRPNEQFF.

This clone was observed at least ten times. The read halts 3 residues ahead of the CDR3 end, with the missing end drawn from the germline J gene. The chain has TRBV30 and TRBJ1-2, with D unclear. CDR1 is GTSNPN and CDR2 is SVGIG in the germline V gene (reference sequence). This CDR3 spans 13 amino acids. The CDR3 reads CAWSFSGAEGYTF. The CDR3 DNA, read in part, is TGTGCCTGGAGTTTCTCCGGCGCGGAGGGC.

This clone was seen at least ten times. The CDR3 goes on 3 residues after the read ends, and that part is filled in from the germline J gene. The chain has TRBV29-1 and TRBJ2-7; 9 nucleotides align to TRBD2. The CDR3 totals 16 residues. CDR1 and CDR2 (germline): SQVTM, ANQGSEA. The trim removed 4 bases at V and 6 bases at J, leaving 16 bases unmatched. CDR3 bases read: TGCAGCGTTGGACTCAAGCGGGAGGCCCCCTCAGGCGAG. This sequence encodes CSVGLKREAPSGE. The CDR3 reads in full as CSVGLKREAPSGEQYF.

Many counts were recorded for this clone. The read finishes 3 residues shy of the CDR3 end, and the germline J gene is used to complete it. The chain uses TRBV5-1 and TRBJ2-3, with no clear D. Trimming cost V 4 bases and J 3 bases, with 6 bases left between them. The CDR3 is made up of 12 amino acids. CDR1 and CDR2 from the germline V gene are SGHRS and YFSETQ. Incomplete CDR3 DNA: TGCGCCAGCAGCCTTAGTACAGATACG. It is translated as CASSLSTDT. The whole CDR3 sequence is CASSLSTDTQYF. The variable domain in full, with the rest retrieved from reference TRBV5-1 and TRBJ2-3, is KAGVTQTPRYLIKTRGQQVTLSCSPISGHRSVSWYQQTPGQGLQFLFEYFSETQRNKGNFPGRFSGRQFSNSRSEMNVSTLELGDSALYLCASSLSTDTQYFGPGTRLTVL.